The 13 T cell receptor beta chains below all came from one sample that was sequenced in a study of blood T cell repertoires in COVID-19. Method: immunoSEQ multiplex PCR; TCRdb's copy keeps in-frame clones and lacks some. Among some 130,000 clones listed, about nine tenths were seen once. Material: PBMCs or T cells enriched from blood (not recorded which). These receptors were collected from a man in his forties or fifties who had recovered from COVID-19.

The rearrangement links TRBV9 to TRBJ1-3, with 7 bases fitting TRBD1. Per germline, CDR1 SGDLS and CDR2 YYNGEE. V trimming: 0 bases; J trimming: 4 bases; junction bases outside the gene matches: 7. This CDR3 contains 16 residues. The CDR3 loop reads CASSVVPGGSGNTIYF. The CDR3 DNA follows: TGTGCCAGCAGCGTAGTTCCAGGGGGATCCGGAAACACCATATATTTT.

The chain carries TRBV6-5 and TRBJ2-1, with 7 bases identical to TRBD2. Germline V lookup: CDR1 MNHEY, CDR2 SVGAGI. The CDR3 totals 14 residues. V shed 2 bases and J 9 bases; nucleotides not matched to a gene: 7. The chain's CDR3 is CASSYAGAHGEQFF. CDR3 DNA: TGTGCCAGCAGTTACGCGGGAGCACACGGTGAGCAGTTCTTC.

The V gene is TRBV6-2 or TRBV6-3, the J gene TRBJ2-3, with D tentatively TRBD2 (5 bases). In germline, CDR1 is MNHEY, CDR2 SVGEGT. There are 16 residues in the CDR3. The V end was cut by 2 bases, the J end by 1 base, with 13 bases between. The CDR3 region has the DNA TGTGCCAGCAGTTACCACGAGCGGATACGCACAGATACGCAGTATTTT. This sequence encodes CASSYHERIRTDTQYF.

This clone appeared a single time. CDR3 coding DNA: TGTGCCAGCAGTGAACAGGGCAGAACAAACACTGAAGCTTTCTTT. Its translation is CASSEQGRTNTEAFF. The rearrangement links TRBV2 to TRBJ1-1, with D possibly being TRBD1 (5 bases). CDR1 is SNHLY, CDR2 FYNNEI, per germline. The length of the CDR3 is 15 residues. Trimming took 2 bases from V and 2 from J, leaving 12 bases between them.

V and J are TRBV24-1 and TRBJ2-5; D gene ambiguous. This CDR3 has 15 amino acids. V was cut by 3 bases and J by 3 bases, with 13 bases left in between. Germline V lookup: CDR1 KGHDR, CDR2 SFDVKD. CDR3 bases: TGTGCCACCAGTGATCCTGGGCTCAACAAAGAGACCCAGTACTTC. This translates into CATSDPGLNKETQYF.

V usage is TRBV7-9 and J usage is TRBJ1-2, with 8 bases that match TRBD1. The V gene's germline CDR1 is SEHNR and CDR2 FQNEAQ (reference sequence). CDR3 size: 14 residues. J was trimmed by 4 bases and V by 5 bases; bases with no gene match: 6. The chain's CDR3 is CASSTGQGLYGYTF. CDR3 nucleotides: TGTGCCAGCAGCACCGGACAGGGACTCTATGGCTACACCTTC.

This clone has more than one count but fewer than ten. The rearrangement joins TRBV9 to TRBJ1-1, with 7 bases identical to TRBD1. This CDR3 is 13 amino acids long. V shed 4 bases, J shed 5 bases, and the junction held 5 bases outside the gene matches. The germline CDR1 and CDR2 sequences are SGDLS and YYNGEE. As DNA, the CDR3 is TGTGCCAGCAGCCGACAGGGTTTAACTGAAGCTTTCTTT. It is translated as CASSRQGLTEAFF.

This chain connects TRBV7-2 to TRBJ2-3; D gene unclear. Germline V lookup: CDR1 SGHTA, CDR2 FQGNSA. V lost 2 bases and J lost 2, with 8 bases in between. The CDR3 is 14 residues long. Here the CDR3 reads CASSLSRFTDTQYF. The CDR3 nucleotides read TGTGCCAGCAGCTTAAGCAGGTTCACAGATACGCAGTATTTT.

V is TRBV10-3 and J is TRBJ1-2; possible D gene TRBD1, 5 bases. The germline V gene has CDR1 ENHRY and CDR2 SYGVKD. With 8 bases removed from V and 0 bases from J, the gap between germline ends came to 16 bases. The CDR3 extends over 15 amino acids. The CDR3 loop reads CAIAPGDTANYGYTF. The CDR3, as DNA: TGTGCCATCGCACCGGGGGATACAGCTAACTATGGCTACACCTTC.

This chain connects TRBV28 to TRBJ1-1, with a weak D call TRBD1 (6 bases). Trimming pared 5 bases from V and 7 bases from J, leaving 11 bases between. The CDR3 loop spans 12 amino acids. Germline V gives CDR1 MDHEN, CDR2 SYDVKM. This CDR3 is CASSLLQGEAFF. The CDR3 nucleotides are TGTGCCAGCAGTCTTTTACAGGGTGAAGCTTTCTTT.

The genes are TRBV18 and TRBJ2-5, with 9 bases that match TRBD1. V trimming: 1 base; J trimming: 2 bases; junction bases outside the gene matches: 2. CDR3 length equals 15 residues. Germline CDR1 and CDR2: KGHSH and LQKENI. The CDR3 loop is CASSPLGQGQETQYF. The CDR3 coding sequence is TGTGCCAGCTCACCACTGGGACAGGGACAAGAGACCCAGTACTTC.

The chain has TRBV7-8 and TRBJ2-7; 8 bases agree with TRBD1. Losses at the gene ends were 0 bases for V and 2 bases for J; bases not matched to a gene: 9. From germline, CDR1 is SGHVS and CDR2 FQNEAQ. The CDR3 runs to 17 residues. The CDR3 sequence is CASSLARKGQAAYEQYF. CDR3 sequence (DNA): TGTGCCAGCAGCTTAGCGCGGAAGGGACAGGCCGCCTACGAGCAGTACTTC.

The gene calls are TRBV28 and TRBJ2-7; 9 bases map to TRBD2. Germline CDR1 and CDR2: MDHEN and SYDVKM. This CDR3 contains 15 residues. The trim removed 5 bases at V and 2 bases at J, leaving 7 bases unmatched. This chain's CDR3 is CASSIPGLATYEQYF. As DNA, the CDR3 is TGTGCCAGCAGTATACCGGGACTAGCAACCTACGAGCAGTACTTC.